Listed here are 10 T cell receptor beta chains from one sample, sequenced in a study of T cells in Graves' hyperthyroidism and ophthalmopathy. Amplified TCR beta CDR3 regions derived from RNA transcripts. HTBI primers were employed in a first-round RT-PCR of the TCR CDR3. MiXCR was run by TCRdb on the multiplex PCR reads, yielding one entry per CDR3 protein. The table shows 660,000 or so distinct CDR3 sequences, with 45% occurring only once. The sequenced sample was peripheral blood or thyroid tissue (not recorded which). These receptor sequences come from an adult man with Graves' disease, either hyperthyroidism or ophthalmopathy (not recorded which).

In its sample, this clonotype was seen a few times. V gene TRBV5-1 combines with J gene TRBJ2-7; 9 bases map to TRBD2. The V segment lost 6 bases and the J segment 2 bases; nucleotides outside the gene matches: 6. CDR3 size: 14 residues. The V gene's germline CDR1 is SGHRS and CDR2 YFSETQ. This chain's CDR3 is CASTWTSETYEQYF. CDR3 sequence (DNA): TGCGCCAGCACGTGGACTAGCGAAACCTACGAGCAGTACTTC. Together with reference TRBV5-1 and TRBJ2-7, the CDR3 gives the full variable domain: KAGVTQTPRYLIKTRGQQVTLSCSPISGHRSVSWYQQTPGQGLQFLFEYFSETQRNKGNFPGRFSGRQFSNSRSEMNVSTLELGDSALYLCASTWTSETYEQYFGPGTRLTVT.

The chain is built from TRBV7-9 and TRBJ1-5; TRBD1 matches 7 bases. CDR1 SEHNR and CDR2 FQNEAQ come from the germline V gene (reference sequence). The CDR3 spans 15 residues. V shed 3 bases, J shed 3 bases, and the junction held 5 bases outside the gene matches. CDR3 nucleotides: TGTGCCAGCAGCTTGGTAGGGGGCATCAATCAGCCCCAGCATTTT. It is translated as CASSLVGGINQPQHF.

The chain uses TRBV15 and TRBJ2-5, with 8 bases matching TRBD2. The CDR3 runs 14 residues. With 1 base clipped from V and 5 bases from J, the junction kept 3 bases outside the gene matches. Germline-derived CDR1 and CDR2 are LNHNV and YYDKDF (reference sequence). The CDR3 sequence is CATSRGLASETQYF. The CDR3 DNA reads as TGTGCCACCAGCAGAGGACTAGCGAGCGAGACCCAGTACTTC.

Ten or more counts support this clonotype. The CDR3 is CAISEPGTPLHF. The CDR3 coding sequence is TGTGCCATCAGTGAGCCGGGTACACCCCTCCACTTT. The chain joins TRBV10-3 to TRBJ1-6; D not resolved. Germline values: CDR1 ENHRY, CDR2 SYGVKD. V lost 2 bases to trimming and J lost 11 bases, with 7 bases between them. The length of the CDR3 is 12 residues.

The chain links TRBV7-9 to TRBJ1-2, with D possibly being TRBD1 (5 bases). CDR3 size: 15 residues. V was shortened by 5 bases and J by 2 bases, with 15 bases between the two germline ends. Germline CDR1 reads SEHNR; CDR2 reads FQNEAQ (reference sequence). The CDR3 is CASSVRQPDNYGYTF. The DNA for the CDR3 is TGTGCCAGCAGCGTACGACAGCCGGACAACTATGGCTACACCTTC.

J is TRBJ1-5 and V is TRBV12-3 or TRBV12-4; possible D gene TRBD1, 6 bases. The CDR3 totals 15 residues. V lost 2 bases to trimming and J lost 3 bases, with 11 bases between them. The CDR3 DNA reads as TGTGCCAGCAGTTTAAACAGGGATCCCAATCAGCCCCAGCATTTT. Its translation: CASSLNRDPNQPQHF.

In its sample, this clonotype was seen a few times. Mismatch with germline at one junction end may stem from a read error. The CDR3 is CASSQVATGANVLTF. For the CDR3, the DNA is TGCGCCAGCAGCCAAGTTGCGACTGGGGCCAACGTCCTGACTTTC. This chain links TRBV7-9 with TRBJ2-6; unclear D gene. The CDR3 length is 15 residues. Germline V gives CDR1 SEHNR, CDR2 FQNEAQ (reference sequence).

V and J are TRBV7-2 and TRBJ2-5; TRBD1 matches 8 bases. This CDR3 region has 19 residues. Germline-derived CDR1 and CDR2 are SGHTA and FQGNSA. V was pared by 2 bases and J by 6 bases, with 20 bases of the junction left unmatched. The CDR3 nucleotides are TGTGCCAGCAGCTTATCTAGCAGTCGAGCCTCGACAGGGGTGCAGACCCAGTACTTC. It specifies CASSLSSSRASTGVQTQYF.

This clonotype was seen once. J is TRBJ1-1 and V is TRBV7-2; a possible D gene is TRBD1 (5 bases). Trimming removed 5 bases at V and 4 bases at J, with 17 bases between. The CDR3 length is 15 residues. Looked up from germline, CDR1 is SGHTA and CDR2 is FQGNSA. The CDR3 nucleotides are TGTGCCAGCAGCCCCCAGGGACCGGGGGGCACTGAAGCTTTCTTT. This translates into CASSPQGPGGTEAFF. The variable domain in full, with the rest retrieved from reference TRBV7-2 and TRBJ1-1, is GAGVSQSPSNKVTEKGKDVELRCDPISGHTALYWYRQSLGQGLEFLIYFQGNSAPDKSGLPSDRFSAERTGGSVSTLTIQRTQQEDSAVYLCASSPQGPGGTEAFFGQGTRLTVV.

This clonotype was observed many times. The rearrangement links TRBV29-1 to TRBJ1-6; TRBD1 might be the D (5 bases). V was cut by 5 bases and J by 10 bases, with 15 bases left in between. This CDR3 region has 13 residues. From germline, CDR1 is SQVTM and CDR2 ANQGSEA. The CDR3 loop reads CSVQGEVGSPLHF. The CDR3 bases are TGCAGCGTTCAGGGAGAGGTAGGATCACCCCTCCACTTT.